This TCR beta chain was found in a study of early T cells in non-severe SARS-CoV-2 infection. In the study overall: Chains were unpaired, as sequencing was done on bulk RNA from unsorted whole blood.

The CDR3 has 13 amino acids. CDR1 and CDR2 (germline): SGHRS, YFSETQ. V gave up 4 bases and J gave up 5 bases, with 12 bases separating them. MiXCR, applied by TCRdb to the 5' RACE reads, yields one record per CDR3 protein. The data hold fewer than 75,000 distinct CDR3 sequences, with 20% to 25% observed a single time. The clonotype was recovered from an adult who was a healthcare worker with PCR-confirmed SARS-CoV-2 infection or an uninfected control (not recorded which). The chain uses TRBV5-1 and TRBJ1-1; D ambiguous. The sample consisted of whole blood, taken at baseline. CDR3 sequence (DNA): TGCGCCAGCAGCGTGTCCGGGGAAACTGAAGCTTTCTTT. It specifies CASSVSGETEAFF.